The subject of this entry is one TCR beta chain. This sample was included in a study of CXCR3-negative and CXCR3-positive naive CD8 T cells. It was by 5' RACE with UMI labels that the TRB cDNA libraries were prepared. TCRdb reprocessed the 5' RACE reads and keeps a single row for each CDR3 protein, giving no DNA. Its clone listing holds around 81,000 distinct CDR3 sequences. CDR3 length: 18 amino acids. Germline V gene sequence: CDR1 SGHAT, CDR2 FQNNGV. Sample: naive CXCR3- CD8+ T cells from blood. Subset in this sample: CD45RO-CCR7+CD27+CD95- naive CD8+ T cells lacking CXCR3 (TNR3-). The V call is TRBV11-2, the J call TRBJ2-4; TCRdb names TRBD2, which stays unverified in the absence of DNA. The sequence came from a human donor in good health. Some clones in this sample may be carry-over from other donors' samples. The CDR3 sequence: CASSSWASAGLTKNIQYF. The full variable domain, its missing parts supplied by reference TRBV11-2 and TRBJ2-4, is EAGVAQSPRYKIIEKRQSVAFWCNPISGHATLYWYQQILGQGPKLLIQFQNNGVVDDSQLPKDRFSAERLKGVDSTLKIQPAKLEDSAVYLCASSSWASAGLTKNIQYFGAGTRLSVL.